Each of the 15 T cell receptor beta chains below was sequenced from the same sample in a study of graft-versus-host responses after intestinal transplantation. Their antigens remain unidentified. Sequencing was performed with immunoSEQ multiplex PCR; in TCRdb, only in-frame clones are kept and a portion is missing. Among about 73,000 clones, roughly 89% were seen once, and the ten largest hold roughly 4%. The sequencing here drew on unstimulated CD8+ T cells sorted from spleen or lymph node cells, taken before transplant. The source is a human donor who was the organ donor for an intestinal transplant.

The CDR3 nucleotides are TGTGCCAGCAGCTTAGGTGACGGATCCAGGGGCGAGCAGTACGTC. It is translated as CASSLGDGSRGEQYV. This chain joins TRBV11-2 and TRBJ2-7, with TRBD1 as a possible D gene (6 bases). CDR3 length: 15 residues. Trimming stripped 1 base from V and 6 bases from J, with 16 bases between. The V gene's germline CDR1 is SGHAT and CDR2 FQNNGV.

The chain joins TRBV29-1 to TRBJ1-3; TRBD1 aligns across 8 bases. Germline CDR1 reads SQVTM; CDR2 reads ANQGSEA. The V segment lost 4 bases and the J segment 1 base; nucleotides outside the gene matches: 15. This CDR3 comprises 18 residues. CDR3 residues: CSVVGFQGAGSSGNTIYF. CDR3 DNA: TGCAGCGTTGTGGGCTTCCAGGGGGCAGGTTCTTCTGGAAACACCATATATTTT.

This sequence joins TRBV7-9 and TRBJ2-1; 12 bases agree with TRBD1. The CDR3 totals 16 residues. Trimming cost V 7 bases and J 9 bases; bases outside gene matches: 13. The germline gives CDR1 SEHNR, CDR2 FQNEAQ (reference sequence). For the CDR3, the DNA is TGTGCCAGCAACCGAGCGGGGACAGGGGGCGGGGGTGAGCAGTTCTTC. This codes for CASNRAGTGGGGEQFF.

The rearrangement uses TRBV27 and TRBJ2-5, with D tentatively TRBD2 (6 bases). Between the trimmed V and J ends, which lost 5 bases and 2 bases, there was a span of 12 bases. The length of the CDR3 is 14 residues. CDR1 is MNHEY and CDR2 is SMNVEV in the germline V gene (reference sequence). CDR3 DNA sequence: TGTGCCAGCAGTGGTCGGGACTTGCAAGAGACCCAGTACTTC. It codes for CASSGRDLQETQYF.

The chain uses TRBV5-1 and TRBJ2-7; D might be TRBD2 (6 bases). This CDR3 has 16 residues. CDR1 is SGHRS and CDR2 is YFSETQ in the germline V gene. The ends were cut back, 0 bases at V and 2 bases at J, with 15 bases in the middle. CDR3 coding DNA: TGCGCCAGCAGCTTGGCGGGGCAGGGAGGCCCCTACGAGCAGTACGTC. This sequence encodes CASSLAGQGGPYEQYV.

This chain links TRBV29-1 with TRBJ2-5, with 12 bases lining up with TRBD2. In germline, CDR1 is SQVTM, CDR2 ANQGSEA. With V trimmed by 0 bases and J by 4 bases, 12 bases remained unmatched. The CDR3 length is 18 residues. CDR3 loop: CSVEDYGPLAGGRETQYF. Written as DNA, the CDR3 is TGCAGCGTTGAAGATTACGGGCCCCTAGCGGGGGGGAGAGAGACCCAGTACTTC.

This clone was found a few times. The genes are TRBV4-2 and TRBJ1-6; D is ambiguous. The V end lost 0 bases, the J end lost 9 bases, and 12 bases lay between the germline ends. The V gene's germline CDR1 is LGHNA and CDR2 YNFKEQ. This CDR3 has 15 residues. The CDR3 nucleotides are TGTGCCAGCAGCCAAGATCCAAACGGGGTTTCACCCCTCCACTTT. It is translated as CASSQDPNGVSPLHF.

The chain has TRBV4-1 and TRBJ2-2, with a tentative D call TRBD2 (6 bases). V lost 0 bases, J lost 6 bases, and 20 bases lay in between. CDR1 MGHRA and CDR2 YSYEKL come from the germline V gene. The CDR3 covers 18 residues. CDR3 in DNA: TGCGCCAGCAGCCAAGAGGGGTACATGGGACTCTGGGCCGGGGAGCTGTTTTTT. This sequence encodes CASSQEGYMGLWAGELFF.

V and J are TRBV15 and TRBJ2-3; D unresolved. Trimming stripped 5 bases from V and 4 bases from J, with 13 bases between. The germline V gene encodes CDR1 LNHNV and CDR2 YYDKDF (reference sequence). The CDR3 runs 14 residues. CDR3 in DNA: TGTGCCACCAGCCTAGACCGGATCTCAGATACGCAGTATTTT. Its protein product is CATSLDRISDTQYF.

The chain joins TRBV10-2 to TRBJ1-2; D perhaps matches TRBD1 (6 bases). The V end lost 0 bases, the J end lost 4 bases, and 6 bases lay between the germline ends. Germline CDR1 is WSHSY and CDR2 is SAAADI. CDR3 length: 13 residues. CDR3: CASSESTGYGYTF. The DNA of the CDR3 is TGCGCCAGCAGTGAGTCGACAGGCTATGGCTACACCTTC.

The rearrangement uses TRBV4-3 and TRBJ1-5; 7 nucleotides agree with TRBD1. V lost 4 bases, J lost 5 bases, and 5 bases stayed unmatched. The CDR3 loop spans 14 amino acids. Germline CDR1 reads LGHNA; CDR2 reads YSLEER. The CDR3 loop is CASSPNRGHQPQHF. CDR3 coding DNA: TGCGCCAGCAGCCCAAACAGGGGACATCAGCCCCAGCATTTT.

V usage is TRBV15 and J usage is TRBJ2-1, with 7 nucleotides matching TRBD2. The CDR3 is 12 residues long. Germline CDR1 reads LNHNV; CDR2 reads YYDKDF (reference sequence). Trimming cost V 6 bases and J 5 bases; bases outside gene matches: 1. CDR3 nucleotides: TGTGCCACCAGGGGGGGGAACAATGAGCAGTTCTTC. Its protein product is CATRGGNNEQFF.

The chain is built from TRBV6-5 and TRBJ1-2; 10 bases map to TRBD1. V was pared by 0 bases and J by 2 bases, with 0 bases of the junction left unmatched. The CDR3 runs 15 residues. The germline gives CDR1 MNHEY, CDR2 SVGAGI. The CDR3 region is CASSYSTGGNYGYTF. The DNA for the CDR3 is TGTGCCAGCAGTTACTCGACAGGGGGCAACTATGGCTACACCTTC.

The rearrangement joins TRBV15 to TRBJ2-1; tentatively, D is TRBD2 (6 bases). The CDR3 is 13 residues long. V gave up 5 bases and J gave up 7 bases, with 12 bases separating them. Germline assignment: CDR1 LNHNV and CDR2 YYDKDF (reference sequence). The CDR3, as DNA: TGTGCCACCAGCGGGTGGGGGGTGAATGAGCAGTTCTTC. Amino acids: CATSGWGVNEQFF.

The chain couples TRBV13 to TRBJ1-1; no clear D. Germline CDR1 and CDR2: PRHDT and FYEKMQ (reference sequence). V lost 1 base to trimming and J lost 4 bases, with 10 bases between them. This CDR3 spans 14 amino acids. The CDR3 coding sequence is TGTGCCAGCAGCTTAGCTGCCGAGTCCACTGAAGCTTTCTTT. Translated, it gives CASSLAAESTEAFF.